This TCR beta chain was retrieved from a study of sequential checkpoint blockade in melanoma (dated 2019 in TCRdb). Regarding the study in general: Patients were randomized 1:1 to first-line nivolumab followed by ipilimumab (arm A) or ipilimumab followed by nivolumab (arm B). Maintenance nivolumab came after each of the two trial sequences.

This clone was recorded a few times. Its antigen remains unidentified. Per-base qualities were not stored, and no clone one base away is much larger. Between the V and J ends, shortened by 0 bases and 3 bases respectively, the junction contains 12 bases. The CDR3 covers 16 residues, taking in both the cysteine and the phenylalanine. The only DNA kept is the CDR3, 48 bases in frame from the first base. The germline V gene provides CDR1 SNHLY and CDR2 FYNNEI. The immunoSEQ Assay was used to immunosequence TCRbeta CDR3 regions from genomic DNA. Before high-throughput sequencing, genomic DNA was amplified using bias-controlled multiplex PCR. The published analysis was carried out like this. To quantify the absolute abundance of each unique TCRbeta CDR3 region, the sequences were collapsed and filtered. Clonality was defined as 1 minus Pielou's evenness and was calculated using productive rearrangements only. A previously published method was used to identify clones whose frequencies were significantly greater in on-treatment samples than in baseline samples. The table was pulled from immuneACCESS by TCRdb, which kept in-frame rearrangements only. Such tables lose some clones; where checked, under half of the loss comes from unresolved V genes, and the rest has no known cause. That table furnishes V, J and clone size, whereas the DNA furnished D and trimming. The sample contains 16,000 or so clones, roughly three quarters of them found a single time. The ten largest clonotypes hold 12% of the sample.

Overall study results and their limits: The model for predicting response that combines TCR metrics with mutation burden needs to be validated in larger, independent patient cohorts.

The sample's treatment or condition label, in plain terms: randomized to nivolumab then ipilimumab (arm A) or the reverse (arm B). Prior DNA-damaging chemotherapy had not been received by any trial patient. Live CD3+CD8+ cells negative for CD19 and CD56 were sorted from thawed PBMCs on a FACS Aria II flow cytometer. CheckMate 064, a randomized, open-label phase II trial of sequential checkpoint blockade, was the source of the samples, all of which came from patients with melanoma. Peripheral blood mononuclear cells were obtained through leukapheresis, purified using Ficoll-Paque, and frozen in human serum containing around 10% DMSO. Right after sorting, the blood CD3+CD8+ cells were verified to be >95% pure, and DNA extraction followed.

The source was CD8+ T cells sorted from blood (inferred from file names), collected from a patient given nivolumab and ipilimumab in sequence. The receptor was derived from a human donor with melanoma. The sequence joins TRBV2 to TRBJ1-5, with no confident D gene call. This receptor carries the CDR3 CASSEALETANQPQHF. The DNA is TGTGCCAGCAGTGAAGCGCTAGAGACCGCCAATCAGCCCCAGCATTTT.